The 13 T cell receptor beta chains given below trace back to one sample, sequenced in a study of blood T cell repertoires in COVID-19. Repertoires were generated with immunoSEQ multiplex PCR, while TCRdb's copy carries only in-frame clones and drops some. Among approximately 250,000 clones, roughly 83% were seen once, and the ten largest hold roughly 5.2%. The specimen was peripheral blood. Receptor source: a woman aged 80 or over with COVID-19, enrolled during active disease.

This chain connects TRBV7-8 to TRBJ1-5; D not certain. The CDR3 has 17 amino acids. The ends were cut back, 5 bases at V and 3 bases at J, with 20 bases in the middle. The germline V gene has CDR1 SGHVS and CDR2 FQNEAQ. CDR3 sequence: CASSRPLAVFPNQPQHF. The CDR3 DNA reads TGTGCCAGCAGCCGACCTCTCGCGGTTTTCCCCAATCAGCCCCAGCATTTT. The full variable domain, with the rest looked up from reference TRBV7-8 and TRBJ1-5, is GAGVSQSPRYKVAKRGQDVALRCDPISGHVSLFWYQQALGQGPEFLTYFQNEAQLDKSGLPSDRFFAERPEGSVSTLKIQRTQQEDSAVYLCASSRPLAVFPNQPQHFGDGTRLSIL.

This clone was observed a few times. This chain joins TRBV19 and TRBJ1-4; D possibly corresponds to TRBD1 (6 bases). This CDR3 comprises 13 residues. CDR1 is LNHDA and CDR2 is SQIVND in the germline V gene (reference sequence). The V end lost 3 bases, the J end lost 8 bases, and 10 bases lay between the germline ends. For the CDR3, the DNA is TGTGCCAGTAGTATGTACAGGGAGGAAAAACTGTTTTTT. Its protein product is CASSMYREEKLFF.

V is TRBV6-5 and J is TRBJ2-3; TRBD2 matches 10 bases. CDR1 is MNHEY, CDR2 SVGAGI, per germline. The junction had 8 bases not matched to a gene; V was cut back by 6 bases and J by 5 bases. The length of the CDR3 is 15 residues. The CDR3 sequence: CASSLERGGGDTQYF. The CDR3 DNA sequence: TGTGCCAGCAGCCTAGAGCGGGGGGGCGGAGATACGCAGTATTTT.

The CDR3, as DNA: TGTGCCAGCAGCTTAGCGGGACAGAAAGGAAACACCATATATTTT. As protein: CASSLAGQKGNTIYF. This chain links TRBV11-2 with TRBJ1-3, with TRBD1 matching over 7 bases. Trimming took 1 base from V and 4 from J; bases not matched to a gene: 4. This CDR3 comprises 15 residues. Germline V lookup: CDR1 SGHAT, CDR2 FQNNGV.

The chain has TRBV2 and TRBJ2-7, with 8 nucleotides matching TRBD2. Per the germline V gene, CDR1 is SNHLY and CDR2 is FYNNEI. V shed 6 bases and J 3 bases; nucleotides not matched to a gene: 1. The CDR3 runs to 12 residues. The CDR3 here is CASRLAGYEQYV. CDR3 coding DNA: TGTGCCAGCAGGCTAGCGGGCTACGAGCAGTACGTC.

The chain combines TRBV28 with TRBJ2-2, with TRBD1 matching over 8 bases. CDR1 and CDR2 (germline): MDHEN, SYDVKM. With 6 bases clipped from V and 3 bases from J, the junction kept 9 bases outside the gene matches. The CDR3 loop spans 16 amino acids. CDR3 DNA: TGTGCCAGCAGAGATTGGACAGGGCTGGACACCGGGGAGCTGTTTTTT. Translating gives CASRDWTGLDTGELFF.

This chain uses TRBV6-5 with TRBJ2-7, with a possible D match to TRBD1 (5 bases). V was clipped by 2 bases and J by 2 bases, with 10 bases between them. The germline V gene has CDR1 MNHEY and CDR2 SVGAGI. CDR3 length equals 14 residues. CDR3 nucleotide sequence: TGTGCCAGCAGTTACCGGCAGGGTCCCTACGAGCAGTACGTC. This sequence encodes CASSYRQGPYEQYV.

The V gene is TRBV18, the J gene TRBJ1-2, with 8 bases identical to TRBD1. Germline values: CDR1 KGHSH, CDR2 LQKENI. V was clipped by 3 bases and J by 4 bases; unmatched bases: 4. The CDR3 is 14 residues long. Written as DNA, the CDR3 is TGTGCCAGCTCACCTGGGGACAGGTCCTATGGCTACACCTTC. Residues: CASSPGDRSYGYTF.

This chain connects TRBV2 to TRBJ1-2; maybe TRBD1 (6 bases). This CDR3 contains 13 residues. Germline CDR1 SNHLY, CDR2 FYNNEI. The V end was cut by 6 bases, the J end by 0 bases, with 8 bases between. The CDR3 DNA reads TGTGCCAGCAGAACAGGGCCTAACTATGGCTACACCTTC. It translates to CASRTGPNYGYTF.

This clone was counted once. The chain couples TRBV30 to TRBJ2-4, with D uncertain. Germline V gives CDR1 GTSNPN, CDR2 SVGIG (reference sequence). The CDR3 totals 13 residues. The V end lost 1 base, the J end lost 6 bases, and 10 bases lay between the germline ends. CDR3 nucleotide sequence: TGTGCCTGGAGTGGAGATAGTGGAAACATTCAGTACTTC. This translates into CAWSGDSGNIQYF.

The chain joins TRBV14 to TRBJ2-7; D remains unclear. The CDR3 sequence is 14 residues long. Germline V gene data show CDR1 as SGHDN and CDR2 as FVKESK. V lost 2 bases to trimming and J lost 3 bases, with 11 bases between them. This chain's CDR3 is CASSQRRGIYEQYF. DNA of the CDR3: TGTGCCAGCAGCCAAAGGAGAGGAATCTACGAGCAGTACTTC.

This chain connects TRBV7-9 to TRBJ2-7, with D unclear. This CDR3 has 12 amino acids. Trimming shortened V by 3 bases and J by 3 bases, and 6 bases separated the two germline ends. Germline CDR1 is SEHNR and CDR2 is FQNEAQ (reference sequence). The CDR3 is CASSFSGYEQYV. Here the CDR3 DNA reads TGTGCCAGCAGCTTCTCGGGCTACGAGCAGTACGTC.

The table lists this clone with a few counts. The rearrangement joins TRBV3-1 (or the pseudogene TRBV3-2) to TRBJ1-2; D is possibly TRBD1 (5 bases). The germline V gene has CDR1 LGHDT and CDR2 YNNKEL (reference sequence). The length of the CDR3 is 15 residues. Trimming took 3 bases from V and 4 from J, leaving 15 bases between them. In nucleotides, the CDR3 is TGTGCCAGCAGCCATTCGGACACTTCAGCCTATGGCTACACCTTC. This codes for CASSHSDTSAYGYTF.